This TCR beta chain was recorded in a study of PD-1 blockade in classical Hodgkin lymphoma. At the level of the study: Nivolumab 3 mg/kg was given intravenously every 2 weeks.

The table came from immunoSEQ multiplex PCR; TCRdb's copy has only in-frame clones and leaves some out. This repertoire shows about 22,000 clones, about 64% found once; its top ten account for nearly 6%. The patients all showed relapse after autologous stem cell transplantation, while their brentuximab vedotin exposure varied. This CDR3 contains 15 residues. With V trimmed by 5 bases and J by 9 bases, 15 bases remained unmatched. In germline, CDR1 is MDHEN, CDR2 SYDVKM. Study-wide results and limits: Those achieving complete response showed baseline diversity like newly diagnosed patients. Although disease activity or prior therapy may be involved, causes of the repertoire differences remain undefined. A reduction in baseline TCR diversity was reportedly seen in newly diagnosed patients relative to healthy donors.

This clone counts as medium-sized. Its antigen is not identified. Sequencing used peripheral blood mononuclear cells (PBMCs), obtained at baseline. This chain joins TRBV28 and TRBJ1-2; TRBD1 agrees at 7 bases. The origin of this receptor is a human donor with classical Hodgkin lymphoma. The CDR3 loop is CASSKQRGTARRYTF. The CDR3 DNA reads TGTGCCAGCAGTAAACAGCGTGGGACAGCCCGCCGCTACACCTTC.